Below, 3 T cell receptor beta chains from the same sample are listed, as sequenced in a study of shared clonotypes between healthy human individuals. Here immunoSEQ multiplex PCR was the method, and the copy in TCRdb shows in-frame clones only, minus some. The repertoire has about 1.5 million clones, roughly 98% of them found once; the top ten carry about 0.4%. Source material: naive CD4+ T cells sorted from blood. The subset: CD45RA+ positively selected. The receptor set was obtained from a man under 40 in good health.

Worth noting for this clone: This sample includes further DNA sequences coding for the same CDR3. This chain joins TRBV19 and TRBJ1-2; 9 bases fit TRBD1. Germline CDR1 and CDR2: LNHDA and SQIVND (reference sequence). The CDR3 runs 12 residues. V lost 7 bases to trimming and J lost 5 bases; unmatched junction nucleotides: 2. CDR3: CASMDRGYGYTF. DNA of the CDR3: TGTGCCAGTATGGACAGGGGATATGGCTACACCTTC.

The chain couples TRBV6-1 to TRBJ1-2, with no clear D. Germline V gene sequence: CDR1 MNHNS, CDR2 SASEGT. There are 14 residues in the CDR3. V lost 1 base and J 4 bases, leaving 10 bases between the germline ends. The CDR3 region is CASSEVGAVYGYTF. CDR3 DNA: TGTGCCAGCAGTGAAGTGGGCGCGGTCTATGGCTACACCTTC.

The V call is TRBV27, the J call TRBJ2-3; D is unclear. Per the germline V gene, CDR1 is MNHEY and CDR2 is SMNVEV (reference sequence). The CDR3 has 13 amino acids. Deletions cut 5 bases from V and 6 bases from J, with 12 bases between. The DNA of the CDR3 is TGTGCCAGCAGTACTATGGGCAGGGATACGCAGTATTTT. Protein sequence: CASSTMGRDTQYF.